These 6 T cell receptor beta chains were all obtained from the same sample, sequenced in a study of sequential checkpoint blockade in melanoma (dated by TCRdb to the late 2010s). Read against the paper, the sample's treatment or condition label means: randomized to nivolumab then ipilimumab (arm A) or the reverse (arm B). To prepare the library, the immunoSEQ multiplex PCR assay was applied. TCRdb's version of the immuneACCESS table is confined to in-frame rearrangements and falls short of the full clone set. An unresolved V gene accounts for under half of the shortfall where checked; the remainder is of unknown origin. Present in this sample are about 2,900 clones, around 19% of which were seen just once. Clones ranked in the top ten supply more than 13% of the sample. The source was tumor tissue (inferred from file names), collected from a patient given nivolumab and ipilimumab in sequence. These receptors were collected from a human donor with melanoma.

The V and J genes are TRBV19 and TRBJ1-4; 9 bases align to TRBD1. The CDR3 spans 15 residues. Germline CDR1 LNHDA, CDR2 SQIVND (reference sequence). With V trimmed by 8 bases and J by 3 bases, 7 bases remained unmatched. CDR3 in DNA: TGTGCCAGTCTTTCCTGGGACAGGGCTAATGAAAAACTGTTTTTT. It codes for CASLSWDRANEKLFF.

By share, this clone counts as large. V is TRBV11-3 and J is TRBJ2-6; D is tentatively TRBD1 or TRBD2 (5 bases each). This CDR3 is built from 17 residues. V lost 5 bases and J 2 bases, leaving 16 bases between the germline ends. CDR1 SGHNT and CDR2 YENEEA come from the germline V gene. CDR3 sequence (DNA): TGTGCCAGCAGCCAGGGCCGACAGACTACTGGGGCCAACGTCCTGACTTTC. Encoded protein: CASSQGRQTTGANVLTF.

This clone occurred a few times. The V gene is TRBV14, the J gene TRBJ2-7; D gene unclear. Germline V gives CDR1 SGHDN, CDR2 FVKESK. Trimming took 0 bases from V and 1 from J, leaving 4 bases between them. This CDR3 is 13 amino acids long. CDR3 nucleotides: TGTGCCAGCAGCCAAGACACTTCCTACGAGCAGTACTTC. Its translation: CASSQDTSYEQYF.

V is TRBV11-3 and J is TRBJ2-7; D remains ambiguous. CDR1 and CDR2 (germline): SGHNT, YENEEA. CDR3 length: 14 residues. Trimming removed 1 base at V and 1 base at J, with 8 bases between. This chain's CDR3 is CASSLVASSYEQYF. In DNA, the CDR3 is TGTGCCAGCAGCTTAGTGGCCAGTTCCTACGAGCAGTACTTC.

This clone was observed a handful of times. The rearrangement joins TRBV6-8 to TRBJ2-2; no reliable D call. This CDR3 comprises 12 residues. With 10 bases removed from V and 6 bases from J, the gap between germline ends came to 12 bases. Per germline, CDR1 MNHGY and CDR2 SAAAGT. The CDR3 sequence: CATADLSGELFF. CDR3 sequence (DNA): TGTGCCACAGCCGATCTTTCCGGGGAGCTGTTTTTT.

The chain combines TRBV28 with TRBJ1-1, with a tentative D call TRBD1 (6 bases). CDR1 and CDR2 (germline): MDHEN, SYDVKM. V dropped 2 bases and J dropped 4 bases, with 11 bases sitting between them. The CDR3 sequence is 14 residues long. The CDR3 nucleotides read TGTGCCAGCAGTTTAACCGGAGGGGGCACTGAAGCTTTCTTT. Translated: CASSLTGGGTEAFF. Using reference TRBV28 and TRBJ1-1 for the parts outside the CDR3, the full variable domain is DVKVTQSSRYLVKRTGEKVFLECVQDMDHENMFWYRQDPGLGLRLIYFSYDVKMKEKGDIPEGYSVSREKKERFSLILESASTNQTSMYLCASSLTGGGTEAFFGQGTRLTVV.